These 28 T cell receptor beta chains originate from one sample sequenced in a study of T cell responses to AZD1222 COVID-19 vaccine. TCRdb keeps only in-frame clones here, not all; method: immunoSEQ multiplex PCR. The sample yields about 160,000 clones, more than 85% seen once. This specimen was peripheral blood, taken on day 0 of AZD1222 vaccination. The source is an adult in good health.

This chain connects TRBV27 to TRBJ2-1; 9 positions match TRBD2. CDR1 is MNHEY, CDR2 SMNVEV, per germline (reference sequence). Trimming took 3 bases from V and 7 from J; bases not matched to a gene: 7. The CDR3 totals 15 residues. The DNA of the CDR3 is TGTGCCAGCAGTTTGTCAACTAGCGGGCGGAATGAGCAGTTCTTC. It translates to CASSLSTSGRNEQFF.

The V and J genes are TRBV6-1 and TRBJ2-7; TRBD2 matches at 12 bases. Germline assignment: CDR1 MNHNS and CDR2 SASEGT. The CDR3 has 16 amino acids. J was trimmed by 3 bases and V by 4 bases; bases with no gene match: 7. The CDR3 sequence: CASSGGPGLAGYEQYF. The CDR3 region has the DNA TGTGCCAGCAGTGGGGGACCGGGACTAGCGGGCTACGAGCAGTACTTC.

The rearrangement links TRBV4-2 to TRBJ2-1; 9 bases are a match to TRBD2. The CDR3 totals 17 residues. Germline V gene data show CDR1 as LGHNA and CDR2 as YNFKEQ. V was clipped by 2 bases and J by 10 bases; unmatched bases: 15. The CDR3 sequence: CASSQPSTAREGREQFF. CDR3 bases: TGTGCCAGCAGCCAACCTTCGACTGCGCGGGAGGGCAGGGAGCAGTTCTTC.

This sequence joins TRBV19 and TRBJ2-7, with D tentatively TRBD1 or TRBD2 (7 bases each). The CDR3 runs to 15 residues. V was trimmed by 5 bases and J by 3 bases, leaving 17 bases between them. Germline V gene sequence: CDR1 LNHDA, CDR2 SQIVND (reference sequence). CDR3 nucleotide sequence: TGTGCCAGTAGTTATAACAGGGGCGGGGGCTACGAGCAGTACTTC. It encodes CASSYNRGGGYEQYF.

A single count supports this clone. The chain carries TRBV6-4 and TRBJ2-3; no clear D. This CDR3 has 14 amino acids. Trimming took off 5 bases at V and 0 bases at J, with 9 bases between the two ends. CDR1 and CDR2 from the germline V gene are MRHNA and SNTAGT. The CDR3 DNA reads TGTGCCAGCAGTTTGAAGGGTAGCACAGATACGCAGTATTTT. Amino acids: CASSLKGSTDTQYF.

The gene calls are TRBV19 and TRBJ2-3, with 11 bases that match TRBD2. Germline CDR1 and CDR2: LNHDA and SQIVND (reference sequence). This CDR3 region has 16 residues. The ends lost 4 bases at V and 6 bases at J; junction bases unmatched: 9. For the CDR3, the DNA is TGTGCCAGTAGTAATTCGGCTAGCGGGAGGTATGATACGCAGTATTTT. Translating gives CASSNSASGRYDTQYF.

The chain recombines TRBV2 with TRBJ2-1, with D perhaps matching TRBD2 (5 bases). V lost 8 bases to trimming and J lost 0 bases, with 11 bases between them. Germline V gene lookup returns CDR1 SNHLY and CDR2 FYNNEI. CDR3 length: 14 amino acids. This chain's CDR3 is CASAGDPSYNEQFF. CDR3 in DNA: TGTGCCAGCGCCGGGGATCCCTCCTACAATGAGCAGTTCTTC.

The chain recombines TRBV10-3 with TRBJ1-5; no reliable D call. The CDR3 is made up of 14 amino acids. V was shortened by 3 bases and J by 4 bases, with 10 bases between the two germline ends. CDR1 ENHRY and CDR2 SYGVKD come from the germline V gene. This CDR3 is CAISEPGPNQPQHF. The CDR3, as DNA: TGTGCCATCAGTGAACCGGGTCCTAATCAGCCCCAGCATTTT.

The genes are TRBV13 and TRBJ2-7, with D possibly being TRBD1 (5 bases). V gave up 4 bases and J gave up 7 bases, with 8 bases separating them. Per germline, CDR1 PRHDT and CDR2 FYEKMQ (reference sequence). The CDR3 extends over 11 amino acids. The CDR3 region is CASSSGWEQYF. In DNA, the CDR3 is TGTGCCAGCAGCTCAGGGTGGGAGCAGTACTTC.

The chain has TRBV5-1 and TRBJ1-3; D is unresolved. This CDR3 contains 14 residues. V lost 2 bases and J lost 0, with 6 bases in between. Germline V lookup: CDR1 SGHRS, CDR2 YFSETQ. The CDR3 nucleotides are TGCGCCAGCAGCTTCGGCAGCTCTGGAAACACCATATATTTT. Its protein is CASSFGSSGNTIYF.

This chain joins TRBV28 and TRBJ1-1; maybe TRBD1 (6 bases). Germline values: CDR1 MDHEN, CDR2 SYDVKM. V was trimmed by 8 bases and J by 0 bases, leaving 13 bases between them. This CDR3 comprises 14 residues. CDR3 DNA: TGTGCCAGCGTCAGGGGTACTCTGAACACTGAAGCTTTCTTT. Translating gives CASVRGTLNTEAFF. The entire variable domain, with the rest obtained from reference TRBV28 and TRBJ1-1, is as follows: DVKVTQSSRYLVKRTGEKVFLECVQDMDHENMFWYRQDPGLGLRLIYFSYDVKMKEKGDIPEGYSVSREKKERFSLILESASTNQTSMYLCASVRGTLNTEAFFGQGTRLTVV.

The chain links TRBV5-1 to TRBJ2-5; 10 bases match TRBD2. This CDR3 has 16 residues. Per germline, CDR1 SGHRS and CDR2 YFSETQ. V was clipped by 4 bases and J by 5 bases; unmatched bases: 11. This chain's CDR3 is CASSPGGLASYETQYF. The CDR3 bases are TGCGCCAGCAGCCCGGGGGGACTAGCGTCTTACGAGACCCAGTACTTC.

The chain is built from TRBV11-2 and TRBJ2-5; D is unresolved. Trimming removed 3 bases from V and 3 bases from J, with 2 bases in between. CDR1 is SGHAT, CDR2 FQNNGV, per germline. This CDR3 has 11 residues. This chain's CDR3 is CASSLEETQYF. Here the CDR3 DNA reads TGTGCCAGCAGCTTGGAAGAGACCCAGTACTTC.

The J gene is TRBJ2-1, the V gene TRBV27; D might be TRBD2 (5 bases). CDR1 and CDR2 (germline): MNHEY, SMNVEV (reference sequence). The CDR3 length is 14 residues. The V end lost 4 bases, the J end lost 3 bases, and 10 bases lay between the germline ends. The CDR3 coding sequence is TGTGCCAGCAGTTCGGGGAGCCACTACAATGAGCAGTTCTTC. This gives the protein CASSSGSHYNEQFF.

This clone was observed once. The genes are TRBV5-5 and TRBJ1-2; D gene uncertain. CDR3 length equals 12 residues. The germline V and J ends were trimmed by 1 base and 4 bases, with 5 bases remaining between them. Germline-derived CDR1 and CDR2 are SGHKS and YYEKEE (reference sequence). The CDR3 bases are TGTGCCAGCAGCTTGTATTCCTATGGCTACACCTTC. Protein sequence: CASSLYSYGYTF. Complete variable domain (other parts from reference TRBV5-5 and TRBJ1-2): DAGVTQSPTHLIKTRGQQVTLRCSPISGHKSVSWYQQVLGQGPQFIFQYYEKEERGRGNFPDRFSARQFPNYSSELNVNALLLGDSALYLCASSLYSYGYTFGSGTRLTVV.

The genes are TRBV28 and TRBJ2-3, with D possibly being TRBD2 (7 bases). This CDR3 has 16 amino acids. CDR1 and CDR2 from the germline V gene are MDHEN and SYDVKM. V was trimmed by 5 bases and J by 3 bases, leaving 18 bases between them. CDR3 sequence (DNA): TGTGCCAGCAGTCGGGGGGCGGGAGACTCTACAGATACGCAGTATTTT. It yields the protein CASSRGAGDSTDTQYF.

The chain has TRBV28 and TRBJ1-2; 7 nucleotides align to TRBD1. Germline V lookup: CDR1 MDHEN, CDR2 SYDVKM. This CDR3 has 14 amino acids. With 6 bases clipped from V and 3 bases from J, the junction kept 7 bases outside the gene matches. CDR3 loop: CASRRQGVDYGYTF. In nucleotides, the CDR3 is TGTGCCAGCAGAAGACAGGGCGTGGACTATGGCTACACCTTC.

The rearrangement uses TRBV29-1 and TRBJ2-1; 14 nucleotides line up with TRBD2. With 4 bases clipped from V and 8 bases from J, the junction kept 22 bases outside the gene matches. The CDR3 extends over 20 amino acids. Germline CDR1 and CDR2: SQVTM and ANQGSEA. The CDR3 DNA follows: TGCAGCGTTGGGGTTGCGGGGCTCGGACTAGCGGGAGGCCTTTGGGATGAGCAGTTCTTC. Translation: CSVGVAGLGLAGGLWDEQFF.

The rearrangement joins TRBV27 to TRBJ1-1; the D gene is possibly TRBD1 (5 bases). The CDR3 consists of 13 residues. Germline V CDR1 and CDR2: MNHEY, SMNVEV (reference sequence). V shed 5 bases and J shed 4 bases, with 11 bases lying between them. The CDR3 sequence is CASSIGGVTEAFF. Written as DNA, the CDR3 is TGTGCCAGCAGTATCGGGGGGGTCACTGAAGCTTTCTTT.

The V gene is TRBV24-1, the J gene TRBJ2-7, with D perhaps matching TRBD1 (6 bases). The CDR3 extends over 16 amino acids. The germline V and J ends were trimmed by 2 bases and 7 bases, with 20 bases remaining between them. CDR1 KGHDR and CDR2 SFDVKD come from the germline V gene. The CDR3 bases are TGTGCCACCAGTGATTCCGTGACAGGACCCTCGGGAGAGCAGTACTTC. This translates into CATSDSVTGPSGEQYF.

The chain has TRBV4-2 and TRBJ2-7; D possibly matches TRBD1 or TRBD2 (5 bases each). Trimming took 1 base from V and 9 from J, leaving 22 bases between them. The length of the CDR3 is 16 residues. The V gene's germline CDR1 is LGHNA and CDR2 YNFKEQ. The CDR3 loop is CASSQARTDRDRGQYF. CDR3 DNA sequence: TGTGCCAGCAGCCAAGCCCGGACGGACCGGGACCGAGGGCAGTACTTC.

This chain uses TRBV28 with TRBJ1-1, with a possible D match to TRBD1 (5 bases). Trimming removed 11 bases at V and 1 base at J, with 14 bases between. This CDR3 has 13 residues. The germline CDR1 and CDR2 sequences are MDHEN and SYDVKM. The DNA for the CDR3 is TGTGCCTCAAGGGGCCGGTCGAACACTGAAGCTTTCTTT. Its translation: CASRGRSNTEAFF.

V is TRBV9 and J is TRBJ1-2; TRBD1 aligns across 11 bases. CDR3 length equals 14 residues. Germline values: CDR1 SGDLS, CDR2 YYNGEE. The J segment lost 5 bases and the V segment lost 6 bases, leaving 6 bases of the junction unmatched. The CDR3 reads CASTSDRGPYGYTF. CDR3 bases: TGTGCCAGCACCTCGGACAGGGGGCCTTATGGCTACACCTTC.

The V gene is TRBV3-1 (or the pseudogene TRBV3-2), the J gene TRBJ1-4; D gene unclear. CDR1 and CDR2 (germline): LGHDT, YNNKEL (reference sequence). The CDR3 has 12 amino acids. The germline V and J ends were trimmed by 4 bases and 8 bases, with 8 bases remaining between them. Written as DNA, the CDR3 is TGTGCCAGCAGCCTACGGCGCGAAAAACTGTTTTTT. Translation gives CASSLRREKLFF.

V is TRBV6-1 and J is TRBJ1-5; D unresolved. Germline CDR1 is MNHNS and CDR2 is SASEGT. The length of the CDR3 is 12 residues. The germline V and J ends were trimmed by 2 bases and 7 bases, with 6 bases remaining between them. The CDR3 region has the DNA TGTGCCAGCAGTGAACGGGGACAGCCCCAGCATTTT. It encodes CASSERGQPQHF.

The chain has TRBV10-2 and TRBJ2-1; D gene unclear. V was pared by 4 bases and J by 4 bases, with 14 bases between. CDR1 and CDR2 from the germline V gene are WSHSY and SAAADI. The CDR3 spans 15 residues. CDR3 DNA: TGCGCCAGCAGTGTCGTAACACACCTTTACAATGAGCAGTTCTTC. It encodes CASSVVTHLYNEQFF.

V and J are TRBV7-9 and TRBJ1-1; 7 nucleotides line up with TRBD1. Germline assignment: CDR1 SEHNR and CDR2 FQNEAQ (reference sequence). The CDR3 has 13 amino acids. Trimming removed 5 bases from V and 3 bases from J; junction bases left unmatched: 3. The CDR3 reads CASSAQGDTEAFF. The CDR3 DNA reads TGTGCCAGCAGCGCCCAGGGGGACACTGAAGCTTTCTTT.

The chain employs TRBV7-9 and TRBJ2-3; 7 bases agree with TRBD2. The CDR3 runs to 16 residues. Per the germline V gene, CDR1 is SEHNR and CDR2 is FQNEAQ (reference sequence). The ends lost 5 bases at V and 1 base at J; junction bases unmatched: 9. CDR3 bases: TGTGCCAGCAGCCCTCCTTTTCGGGAGGGCACAGATACGCAGTATTTT. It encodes CASSPPFREGTDTQYF.